Here is one T cell receptor (beta chain) with its context. Its antigen is undetermined. The naive CD8 subset, CD45RO-negative cells positively selected for CCR7, excluded terminally differentiated effector memory CD45RA+ cells. TCRdb's table, derived via immunoSEQ multiplex PCR, lists solely in-frame clones and lacks some. This sample has about 1,900,000 clones, with roughly 95% found just once. This record belongs to a study of shared clonotypes between healthy human individuals. CDR1 is SGHVS, CDR2 FNYEAQ, per germline. The CDR3 loop spans 14 amino acids. V was pared by 0 bases and J by 4 bases, with 9 bases between. Study results and caveats: A few donors showed sharing of around 5% of naive CD4 clonotypes. Few donors restricted represented genetic and exposure-history diversity. Researchers sampled blood only, noting tissue repertoires likely differ. When compared with the clonotypes that were shared by all four sorted-subset donors, the non-shared clonotypes turned out to have lower generation probabilities.

The sequencing sample was made of naive CD8+ T cells sorted from blood. The clonotype was recovered from a man between 18 and 29 years old in good health. The chain joins TRBV7-6 to TRBJ2-5; TRBD2 is a possible D gene (5 bases). CDR3 region: CASSLAEVAETQYF. CDR3 nucleotides: TGTGCCAGCAGCTTAGCGGAGGTAGCAGAGACCCAGTACTTC.